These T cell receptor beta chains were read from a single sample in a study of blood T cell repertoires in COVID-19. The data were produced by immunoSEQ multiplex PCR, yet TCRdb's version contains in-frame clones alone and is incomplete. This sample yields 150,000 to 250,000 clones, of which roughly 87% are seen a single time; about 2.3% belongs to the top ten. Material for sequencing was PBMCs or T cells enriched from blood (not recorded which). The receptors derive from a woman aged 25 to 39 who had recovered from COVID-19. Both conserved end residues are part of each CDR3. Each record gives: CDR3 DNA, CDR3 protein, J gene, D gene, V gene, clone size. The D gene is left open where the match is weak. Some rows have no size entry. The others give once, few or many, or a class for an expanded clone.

DNA: TGTGCCACCAGTGATTTAGACCGGGATTACACAGATACGCAGTATTTT
CDR3: CATSDLDRDYTDTQYF
J: TRBJ2-3
D: -
V: TRBV24-1
size: few

DNA: TGTGCCAGTAGTAGGGGGGATGCGCGCAATCAGCCCCAGCATTTT
CDR3: CASSRGDARNQPQHF
J: TRBJ1-5
D: -
V: TRBV19
size: -

DNA: TGTGCCAGCAGTGAAGAAGGGAGTGATGGCTACACCTTC
CDR3: CASSEEGSDGYTF
J: TRBJ1-2
D: -
V: TRBV6-1
size: -

DNA: TGTGCCAGCAGCCCCCCGTCCAGGCACTACGAGCAGTACTTC
CDR3: CASSPPSRHYEQYF
J: TRBJ2-7
D: -
V: TRBV7-2
size: -

DNA: TGTGCCAGCAGCGGCGCGACTCCGGGGTATTATAATTCACCCCTCCACTTT
CDR3: CASSGATPGYYNSPLHF
J: TRBJ1-6
D: -
V: TRBV7-9
size: -

DNA: TGTGCCTGGAGTGAACAGGGGGGACAGCCCCAGCATTTT
CDR3: CAWSEQGGQPQHF
J: TRBJ1-5
D: TRBD1
V: TRBV30
size: -

DNA: TGTGCCACCAGTGATTTGCGACAGGCGAACACTGAAGCTTTCTTT
CDR3: CATSDLRQANTEAFF
J: TRBJ1-1
D: -
V: TRBV24-1
size: -

DNA: TGTGCCAGCACTTTACTGGGGCTCAATGGCTACACCTTC
CDR3: CASTLLGLNGYTF
J: TRBJ1-2
D: -
V: TRBV12-3/TRBV12-4
size: few

DNA: TGTGCCAGCAGCCCAGGCGGGGGGCGCGAAGAGACCCAGTACTTC
CDR3: CASSPGGGREETQYF
J: TRBJ2-5
D: TRBD2
V: TRBV6-5
size: few

DNA: TGCGCCAGCAGCCAACCGGGACAGGGAAACACAGATACGCAGTATTTT
CDR3: CASSQPGQGNTDTQYF
J: TRBJ2-3
D: TRBD1
V: TRBV4-1
size: -

DNA: TGTGCCAGCAGCCGCACGGGGGACGGAGCTTTCTTT
CDR3: CASSRTGDGAFF
J: TRBJ1-1
D: -
V: TRBV3-1/TRBV3-2
size: -

DNA: TGTGCCAGCAATTCTGGGGGGACCACTGAAGCTTTCTTT
CDR3: CASNSGGTTEAFF
J: TRBJ1-1
D: -
V: TRBV7-2
size: -

DNA: TGTGCCAGCAGCTTAGAGACTGGCCCCACTAACTATGGCTACACCTTC
CDR3: CASSLETGPTNYGYTF
J: TRBJ1-2
D: -
V: TRBV7-8
size: -

DNA: TGTGCCAGCAGTGATAGCCGTGGTGCCACCTACGAGCAGTACTTC
CDR3: CASSDSRGATYEQYF
J: TRBJ2-7
D: -
V: TRBV2
size: -

DNA: TGTGCCACCGCCGGGACAGGGTTTGACGAGCAGTACTTC
CDR3: CATAGTGFDEQYF
J: TRBJ2-7
D: TRBD1
V: TRBV24-1
size: -

DNA: TGTGCCAGCAGCCAAGATCCCAGGGGGCTCAGCACCATATATTTT
CDR3: CASSQDPRGLSTIYF
J: TRBJ1-3
D: TRBD1
V: TRBV3-1/TRBV3-2
size: -

DNA: TGTGCCAGCAGTGAAGGTGGGGCCAACGAGCAGTACTTC
CDR3: CASSEGGANEQYF
J: TRBJ2-7
D: -
V: TRBV25-1
size: many

DNA: TGTGCCAGCAGGTCTACCCGCTCTGGGGCCAACGTCCTGACTTTC
CDR3: CASRSTRSGANVLTF
J: TRBJ2-6
D: -
V: TRBV27
size: once

DNA: TGTGCCAGCAGCCCGACAGGGGATAATGGCTACACCTTC
CDR3: CASSPTGDNGYTF
J: TRBJ1-2
D: TRBD1
V: TRBV7-2
size: -

DNA: TGTGCCAGCAGCGTAGCCAGGACAGGGAACGCCGGGGAGCTGTTTTTT
CDR3: CASSVARTGNAGELFF
J: TRBJ2-2
D: TRBD1
V: TRBV9
size: -

DNA: TGTGCCAGCAGCTTAGGCGGGACAGGGGATAACTATGGCTACACCTTC
CDR3: CASSLGGTGDNYGYTF
J: TRBJ1-2
D: TRBD1
V: TRBV7-3
size: -

DNA: TGTGCCAGCAGCTTTGGGACAGGGAATGAAAAACTGTTTTTT
CDR3: CASSFGTGNEKLFF
J: TRBJ1-4
D: TRBD1
V: TRBV7-9
size: -

DNA: TGTGCCAGCAGCTTATCGGGGGGACCTGAAGCTTTCTTT
CDR3: CASSLSGGPEAFF
J: TRBJ1-1
D: -
V: TRBV7-3
size: -

DNA: TGCAGCGTTGAACAGGGGTATGGCTACACCTTC
CDR3: CSVEQGYGYTF
J: TRBJ1-2
D: -
V: TRBV29-1
size: -

DNA: TGTGCCTGGAGGCCAGGGAGGCGCACTGAAGCTTTCTTT
CDR3: CAWRPGRRTEAFF
J: TRBJ1-1
D: -
V: TRBV30
size: -

DNA: TGTGCCAGTAGTATAGGTTGGGACACAAGGGACACTGAAGCTTTCTTT
CDR3: CASSIGWDTRDTEAFF
J: TRBJ1-1
D: -
V: TRBV19
size: -

DNA: TGTGCCAGCAGCTTAGGCAGGGTCGATGGCTACACCTTC
CDR3: CASSLGRVDGYTF
J: TRBJ1-2
D: -
V: TRBV7-2
size: -

DNA: TGTGCCAGCAGCTTAGTGCTGGCAGGTTCTAACTATGGCTACACCTTC
CDR3: CASSLVLAGSNYGYTF
J: TRBJ1-2
D: -
V: TRBV7-2
size: -

DNA: TGCGCCAGCAGCTTAGGGACTAGCATAATTGAGCAGTTCTTC
CDR3: CASSLGTSIIEQFF
J: TRBJ2-1
D: TRBD2
V: TRBV5-1
size: -

DNA: TGTGCCAGCAACGCGGGGGGATTTTACAATGAGCAGTTCTTC
CDR3: CASNAGGFYNEQFF
J: TRBJ2-1
D: TRBD2
V: TRBV5-6
size: -

DNA: TGTGCCAGCAGCCCCCGGCGGAGGGGGCGAGGCACCGGGGAGCTGTTTTTT
CDR3: CASSPRRRGRGTGELFF
J: TRBJ2-2
D: -
V: TRBV7-8
size: -

DNA: TGTGCCAGCAGCTCGCAGCGACCCTTCGGGGAGCTGTTTTTT
CDR3: CASSSQRPFGELFF
J: TRBJ2-2
D: -
V: TRBV7-2
size: -

DNA: TGTGCCAGCAGCTTAATTAGTGGGACAGGGGTTCTTAGGCCCCAGCATTTT
CDR3: CASSLISGTGVLRPQHF
J: TRBJ1-5
D: TRBD1
V: TRBV7-3
size: -

DNA: TGTGCCAGCAGCCCAAGTAGCACCGGGGAGCTGTTTTTT
CDR3: CASSPSSTGELFF
J: TRBJ2-2
D: -
V: TRBV9
size: once

DNA: TGTGCCAGCAGCCCAGGGGGCTTTAGTAATTCACCCCTCCACTTT
CDR3: CASSPGGFSNSPLHF
J: TRBJ1-6
D: TRBD1
V: TRBV7-9
size: -

DNA: TGTGCCAGCAGTAGGACAGGGAGCTCCTATAATTCACCCCTCCACTTT
CDR3: CASSRTGSSYNSPLHF
J: TRBJ1-6
D: TRBD1
V: TRBV6-2/TRBV6-3
size: few

DNA: TGCAGCGTATGGGACAGGAACACTGAAGCTTTCTTT
CDR3: CSVWDRNTEAFF
J: TRBJ1-1
D: TRBD1
V: TRBV29-1
size: -

DNA: TGTGCCTGGACCCCCGCTCGTGTTCAGGTTCGCGACTATGGCTACACCTTC
CDR3: CAWTPARVQVRDYGYTF
J: TRBJ1-2
D: -
V: TRBV30
size: -

DNA: TGTGCCAGCAGCTGGGGACGGCCGGACAGTGAAAAACTGTTTTTT
CDR3: CASSWGRPDSEKLFF
J: TRBJ1-4
D: -
V: TRBV21-1
size: -

DNA: TGTGCCTGGAGCTTTCCACAGGGGATCTTTAACTATGGCTACACCTTC
CDR3: CAWSFPQGIFNYGYTF
J: TRBJ1-2
D: TRBD1
V: TRBV30
size: -

DNA: TGTGCCAGCAGACAGGGGGCTAGCACCTTC
CDR3: CASRQGASTF
J: TRBJ1-2
D: TRBD1
V: TRBV2
size: -

DNA: TGCGCCAGCAGCCAAGTGGGGCTAGCGGACCCGTCTGGGGCCAACGTCCTGACTTTC
CDR3: CASSQVGLADPSGANVLTF
J: TRBJ2-6
D: TRBD2
V: TRBV4-1
size: -

DNA: TGTGCCAGCAGGAGTACAGGGTCCGGAAACACCATATATTTT
CDR3: CASRSTGSGNTIYF
J: TRBJ1-3
D: -
V: TRBV25-1
size: -

DNA: TGTGCCAGCTCCCCGGACAGACTGAACACTGAAGCTTTCTTT
CDR3: CASSPDRLNTEAFF
J: TRBJ1-1
D: -
V: TRBV18
size: -

DNA: TGTGCCCCTACCCCCCGCTCTGAAGCTTTCTTT
CDR3: CAPTPRSEAFF
J: TRBJ1-1
D: -
V: TRBV27
size: -

DNA: TGTGCCAGCAGCTCAGAAGGCAGCGGGAATTCACCCCTCCACTTT
CDR3: CASSSEGSGNSPLHF
J: TRBJ1-6
D: -
V: TRBV7-6
size: -

DNA: TGTGCCAGCTCACCACCGACGGGGGGAGAGACCCAGTACTTC
CDR3: CASSPPTGGETQYF
J: TRBJ2-5
D: TRBD2
V: TRBV18
size: few

DNA: TGTGCCAGCAGTTGGGCGGGGGCCCTCTACAATGAGCAGTTCTTC
CDR3: CASSWAGALYNEQFF
J: TRBJ2-1
D: -
V: TRBV11-2
size: -

DNA: TGTGCCAGTATTGATGGGGGACAGGGTATTGCTGAAGCTTTCTTT
CDR3: CASIDGGQGIAEAFF
J: TRBJ1-1
D: TRBD1
V: TRBV19
size: -

DNA: TGCGCCAGCAGCTTGGGCCGGTCCTCAGGGGATTCACCCCTCCACTTT
CDR3: CASSLGRSSGDSPLHF
J: TRBJ1-6
D: -
V: TRBV5-1
size: once

DNA: TGTGCCAGTAGTTACACAGGCGCAAATCAGCCCCAGCATTTT
CDR3: CASSYTGANQPQHF
J: TRBJ1-5
D: -
V: TRBV19
size: -

DNA: TGTGCCAGCAGTTACTTAGGACAGGGTGCCTACGAGCAGTACTTC
CDR3: CASSYLGQGAYEQYF
J: TRBJ2-7
D: TRBD1
V: TRBV6-5
size: once

DNA: TGTGCCAGCAGCCACGGAGGGGTCGAAGCTTTCTTT
CDR3: CASSHGGVEAFF
J: TRBJ1-1
D: -
V: TRBV3-1/TRBV3-2
size: once

DNA: TGTGCCAGCTCACCAAGGGGTCAAAATGAAGCTTTCTTT
CDR3: CASSPRGQNEAFF
J: TRBJ1-1
D: -
V: TRBV18
size: -

DNA: TGTGCCAGCAGGGAAGACAGGGGAGACACCATATATTTT
CDR3: CASREDRGDTIYF
J: TRBJ1-3
D: TRBD1
V: TRBV2
size: many

DNA: TGTGCCAGCAGCCCGGGACTCGACAATGAGCAGTTCTTC
CDR3: CASSPGLDNEQFF
J: TRBJ2-1
D: -
V: TRBV4-2
size: -

DNA: TGTGCCAGCAGGGCAATCACAGATACGCAGTATTTT
CDR3: CASRAITDTQYF
J: TRBJ2-3
D: -
V: TRBV2
size: -

DNA: TGTGCCAGCAGCCCGTCCGCGGGCTACGAGCAGTACTTC
CDR3: CASSPSAGYEQYF
J: TRBJ2-7
D: -
V: TRBV7-3
size: -